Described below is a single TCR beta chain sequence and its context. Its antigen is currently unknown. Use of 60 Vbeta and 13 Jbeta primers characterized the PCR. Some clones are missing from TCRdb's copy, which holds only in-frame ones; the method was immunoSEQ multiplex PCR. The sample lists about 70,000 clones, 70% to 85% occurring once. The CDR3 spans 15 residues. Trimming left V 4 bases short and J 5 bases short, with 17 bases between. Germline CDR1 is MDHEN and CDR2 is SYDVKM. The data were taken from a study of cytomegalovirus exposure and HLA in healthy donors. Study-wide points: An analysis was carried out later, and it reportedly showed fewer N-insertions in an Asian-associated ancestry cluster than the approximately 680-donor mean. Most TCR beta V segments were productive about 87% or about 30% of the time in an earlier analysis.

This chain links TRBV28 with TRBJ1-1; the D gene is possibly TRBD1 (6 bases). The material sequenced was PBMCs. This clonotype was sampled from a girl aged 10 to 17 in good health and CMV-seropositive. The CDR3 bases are TGTGCCAGCAGTTCACCAACAGGGATGGGGACTGAAGCTTTCTTT. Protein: CASSSPTGMGTEAFF.